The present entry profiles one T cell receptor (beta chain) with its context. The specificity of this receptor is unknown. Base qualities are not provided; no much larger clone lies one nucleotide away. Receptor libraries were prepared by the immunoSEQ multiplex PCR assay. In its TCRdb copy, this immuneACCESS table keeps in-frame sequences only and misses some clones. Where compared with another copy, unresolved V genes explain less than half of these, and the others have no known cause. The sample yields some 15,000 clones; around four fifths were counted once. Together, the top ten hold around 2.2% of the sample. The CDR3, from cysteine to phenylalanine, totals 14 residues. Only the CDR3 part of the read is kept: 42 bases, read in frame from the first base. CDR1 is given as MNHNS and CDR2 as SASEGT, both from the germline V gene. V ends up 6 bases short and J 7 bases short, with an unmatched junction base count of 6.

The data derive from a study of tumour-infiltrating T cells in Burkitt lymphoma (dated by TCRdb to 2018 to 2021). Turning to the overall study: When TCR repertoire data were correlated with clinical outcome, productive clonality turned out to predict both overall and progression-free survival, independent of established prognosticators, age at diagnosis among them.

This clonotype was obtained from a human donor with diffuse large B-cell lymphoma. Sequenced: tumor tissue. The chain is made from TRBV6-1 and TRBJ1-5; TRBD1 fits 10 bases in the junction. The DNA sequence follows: TGTGCCAGCAGCAGAGGGACAGGGGAGCAGCCCCAGCATTTT. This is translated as CASSRGTGEQPQHF.